This entry features one T cell receptor beta chain sequence. Trimming left V 9 bases short and J 8 bases short, with 16 bases between. Germline V gene data show CDR1 as ENHRY and CDR2 as SYGVKD. The CDR3 totals 12 residues. As handled by the study authors: Using reference gene primer amplification, nucleated cell counts were estimated. Sequencing was performed with immunoSEQ multiplex PCR; in TCRdb, only in-frame clones are kept and a portion is missing. That table furnishes V, J and clone size, whereas the DNA furnished D and trimming. The sample has about 290,000 clones; about nine tenths are singletons. The data derive from a study of blood T cell repertoires in COVID-19. Study in general: The United States, Italy and Spain supplied acute and convalescent COVID-19 samples. Sources were T cells, B-cell-depleted T cells, or PBMCs; the material itself was cDNA or gDNA.

The sequenced sample consisted of peripheral blood. The V call is TRBV10-3, the J call TRBJ1-2; D ambiguous. The clonotype was recovered from a woman aged 30 to 39 with active or convalescent COVID-19. Written as DNA, the CDR3 is TGTGCCATTCAGAGTGGGTCGGAGGGCTACACCTTC. It is translated as CAIQSGSEGYTF.